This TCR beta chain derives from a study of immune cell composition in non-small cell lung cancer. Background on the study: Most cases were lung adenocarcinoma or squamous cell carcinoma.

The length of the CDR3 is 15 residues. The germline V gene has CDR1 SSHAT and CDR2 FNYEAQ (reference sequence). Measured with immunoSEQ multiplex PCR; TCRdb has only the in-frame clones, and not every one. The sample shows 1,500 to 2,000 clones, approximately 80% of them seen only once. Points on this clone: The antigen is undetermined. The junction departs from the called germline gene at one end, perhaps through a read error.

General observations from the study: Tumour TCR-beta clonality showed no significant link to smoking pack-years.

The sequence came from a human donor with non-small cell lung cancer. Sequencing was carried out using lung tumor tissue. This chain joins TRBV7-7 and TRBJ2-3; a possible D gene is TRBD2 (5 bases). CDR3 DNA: TGTGCTAGCAGCTTAGGCTCAGCGGTCACAGATACGCAGTATTTT. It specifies CASSLGSAVTDTQYF.